These 29 T cell receptor beta chains were sequenced from one sample in a study of blood T cell repertoires in COVID-19. The repertoire was sequenced with immunoSEQ multiplex PCR; TCRdb's copy has only in-frame clones and lacks some. The sample yields roughly 200,000 clones, around 76% seen once. The specimen sequenced was peripheral blood. The receptor source for this set is a woman aged 55 to 70 with COVID-19, enrolled during active disease.

The gene calls are TRBV3-1 (or the pseudogene TRBV3-2) and TRBJ2-1; maybe TRBD2 (5 bases). Germline V lookup: CDR1 LGHDT, CDR2 YNNKEL (reference sequence). V dropped 2 bases and J dropped 5 bases, with 10 bases sitting between them. This CDR3 is 14 amino acids long. This CDR3 reads CASSQPGNNNEQFF. CDR3 DNA sequence: TGTGCCAGCAGCCAACCGGGAAACAACAATGAGCAGTTCTTC.

CDR3 coding DNA: TGTGCCAGCACCCAGAACTCCTACAATGAGCAGTTCTTC. Translating gives CASTQNSYNEQFF. V is TRBV28 and J is TRBJ2-1, with unresolved D. This CDR3 comprises 13 residues. In germline, CDR1 is MDHEN, CDR2 SYDVKM. Trimming shortened V by 7 bases and J by 0 bases, and 7 bases separated the two germline ends.

This rearrangement joins TRBV19 to TRBJ2-2, with TRBD1 identical over 10 bases. Germline V gene lookup returns CDR1 LNHDA and CDR2 SQIVND (reference sequence). The junction had 7 bases not matched to a gene; V was cut back by 10 bases and J by 5 bases. The CDR3 covers 14 residues. The CDR3 region is CATSGQGRTGELFF. CDR3 coding DNA: TGTGCCACGTCGGGACAGGGGAGGACCGGGGAGCTGTTTTTT.

The chain carries TRBV2 and TRBJ1-2; no clear D. Germline CDR1 is SNHLY and CDR2 is FYNNEI. The CDR3 runs to 13 residues. V lost 6 bases to trimming and J lost 6 bases, with 14 bases between them. The DNA of the CDR3 is TGTGCCAGCAGGGAGGTCAATCGCGATGGCTACACCTTC. Translation gives CASREVNRDGYTF.

This sequence joins TRBV28 and TRBJ2-3, with a tentative D call TRBD1 (6 bases). V lost 5 bases to trimming and J lost 6 bases, with 12 bases between them. This CDR3 comprises 13 residues. Looked up from germline, CDR1 is MDHEN and CDR2 is SYDVKM. CDR3 in DNA: TGTGCCAGCAGTGAAGGGGGTGAGGATACGCAGTATTTT. Its protein product is CASSEGGEDTQYF.

This clone was recorded once. The chain links TRBV7-2 to TRBJ2-3, with D maybe TRBD2 (5 bases). This CDR3 contains 16 residues. Germline V gives CDR1 SGHTA, CDR2 FQGNSA. V lost 0 bases, J lost 5 bases, and 15 bases lay in between. The CDR3, as DNA: TGTGCCAGCAGCTTAGCGGCTAGCCCCCGTGGAGATACGCAGTATTTT. Translation gives CASSLAASPRGDTQYF.

The chain recombines TRBV6-5 with TRBJ2-1; 9 bases line up with TRBD2. There are 16 residues in the CDR3. CDR1 and CDR2 (germline): MNHEY, SVGAGI. Trimming took 2 bases from V and 3 from J; bases not matched to a gene: 5. CDR3 DNA: TGTGCCAGCAGTTACGGGCGGGAGGGCGACTACAATGAGCAGTTCTTC. The encoded protein is CASSYGREGDYNEQFF.

This clone was counted between two and nine times. The chain has TRBV7-2 and TRBJ2-2; 8 bases are shared with TRBD2. V dropped 7 bases and J dropped 5; count of bases not matched to a gene: 15. Germline V CDR1 and CDR2: SGHTA, FQGNSA. The CDR3 is made up of 17 amino acids. In DNA, the CDR3 is TGTGCCAGCAACCCCCAGGGGAGCGGGAGAGGGACCGGGGAGCTGTTTTTT. Amino acid sequence: CASNPQGSGRGTGELFF.

This clone showed up many times. The rearrangement uses TRBV5-1 and TRBJ1-1; 10 nucleotides match TRBD1. V dropped 2 bases and J dropped 7; count of bases not matched to a gene: 8. CDR3 size: 15 residues. Germline values: CDR1 SGHRS, CDR2 YFSETQ. CDR3 nucleotide sequence: TGCGCCAGCAGCTTAACCGGGACAGGGGTTCGTGAAGCTTTCTTT. This sequence encodes CASSLTGTGVREAFF.

This chain connects TRBV19 to TRBJ2-2; D perhaps matches TRBD1 (5 bases). There are 15 residues in the CDR3. CDR1 and CDR2 from the germline V gene are LNHDA and SQIVND (reference sequence). V was trimmed by 3 bases and J by 1 base, leaving 9 bases between them. CDR3 protein: CASSIDSMNTGELFF. The CDR3 DNA reads TGTGCCAGTAGTATCGACAGCATGAACACCGGGGAGCTGTTTTTT.

This rearrangement joins TRBV6-2 or TRBV6-3 to TRBJ2-5; TRBD1 matches at 7 bases. Germline V gene data show CDR1 as MNHEY and CDR2 as SVGEGT. Trimming took 0 bases from V and 5 from J; bases not matched to a gene: 9. The CDR3 contains 16 residues. As DNA, the CDR3 is TGTGCCAGCAGTTACTCGATACAGGGGTTGATGGAGACCCAGTACTTC. This encodes CASSYSIQGLMETQYF.

The V and J genes are TRBV6-6 and TRBJ1-5; possibly TRBD1 for D (5 bases). CDR3 size: 14 residues. Trimming took 7 bases from V and 5 from J, leaving 15 bases between them. Germline V gene lookup returns CDR1 MNHNY and CDR2 SVGAGI (reference sequence). In DNA, the CDR3 is TGTGCCAGCACCGAAGACAGCGTTGATCAGCCCCAGCATTTT. Translated, it gives CASTEDSVDQPQHF.

The gene calls are TRBV11-1 and TRBJ2-5, with D hard to call. The germline gives CDR1 SGHAT, CDR2 FQDESV (reference sequence). Trimming cost V 3 bases and J 5 bases, with 10 bases left between them. This CDR3 contains 13 residues. CDR3 DNA: TGTGCCAGCAGCTTGAGGCCCCGGGAGACCCAGTACTTC. This sequence encodes CASSLRPRETQYF.

V and J are TRBV28 and TRBJ2-7; D unresolved. V lost 3 bases and J 3 bases, leaving 6 bases between the germline ends. This CDR3 is built from 12 residues. Germline-derived CDR1 and CDR2 are MDHEN and SYDVKM. The CDR3 sequence is CASSFQNYEQYF. DNA of the CDR3: TGTGCCAGCAGTTTCCAGAACTACGAGCAGTACTTC. The entire variable domain, with the rest obtained from reference TRBV28 and TRBJ2-7, is as follows: DVKVTQSSRYLVKRTGEKVFLECVQDMDHENMFWYRQDPGLGLRLIYFSYDVKMKEKGDIPEGYSVSREKKERFSLILESASTNQTSMYLCASSFQNYEQYFGPGTRLTVT.

CDR3 residues: CASSLSQEQGKLFF. In DNA form, the CDR3 reads TGCGCCAGCAGCTTAAGCCAAGAGCAGGGAAAACTGTTTTTT. This chain connects TRBV5-1 to TRBJ1-4, with TRBD1 as a possible D gene (5 bases). Per germline, CDR1 SGHRS and CDR2 YFSETQ. The CDR3 has 14 residues. V was trimmed by 2 bases and J by 10 bases, leaving 15 bases between them. Full variable domain (outside the CDR3, taken from reference TRBV5-1 and TRBJ1-4): KAGVTQTPRYLIKTRGQQVTLSCSPISGHRSVSWYQQTPGQGLQFLFEYFSETQRNKGNFPGRFSGRQFSNSRSEMNVSTLELGDSALYLCASSLSQEQGKLFFGSGTQLSVL.

The chain employs TRBV29-1 and TRBJ2-1; D possibly corresponds to TRBD2 (7 bases). V lost 6 bases and J 3 bases, leaving 12 bases between the germline ends. CDR3 length: 13 amino acids. From germline, CDR1 is SQVTM and CDR2 ANQGSEA. In DNA, the CDR3 is TGCAGCGTCGGACTAGGGGGCTACAATGAGCAGTTCTTC. Translation gives CSVGLGGYNEQFF.

This clone showed up just a few times. The V gene is TRBV7-6, the J gene TRBJ2-2; 9 bases are shared with TRBD2. The junction had 9 bases not matched to a gene; V was cut back by 4 bases and J by 6 bases. The CDR3 is 16 residues long. Germline CDR1 reads SGHVS; CDR2 reads FNYEAQ. The DNA of the CDR3 is TGTGCCAGCAGCTCCCGACTAGCGGAGAATTCCGGGGAGCTGTTTTTT. Translation gives CASSSRLAENSGELFF. Together with reference TRBV7-6 and TRBJ2-2, the CDR3 gives the full variable domain: GAGVSQSPRYKVTKRGQDVALRCDPISGHVSLYWYRQALGQGPEFLTYFNYEAQQDKSGLPNDRFSAERPEGSISTLTIQRTEQRDSAMYRCASSSRLAENSGELFFGEGSRLTVL.

The chain combines TRBV7-6 with TRBJ1-2; 8 bases line up with TRBD1. V trimming: 5 bases; J trimming: 8 bases; junction bases outside the gene matches: 7. CDR1 and CDR2 (germline): SGHVS, FNYEAQ. This CDR3 has 13 amino acids. CDR3 sequence (DNA): TGTGCCAGCAGCCAACAGGGGGGCTGGGGCTACACCTTC. Its translation is CASSQQGGWGYTF.

The chain carries TRBV19 and TRBJ1-3, with D unresolved. The CDR3 is made up of 12 amino acids. Germline CDR1 LNHDA, CDR2 SQIVND (reference sequence). The V end lost 5 bases, the J end lost 5 bases, and 7 bases lay between the germline ends. DNA of the CDR3: TGTGCCAGTAGTTTGGCAAGAAACACCATATATTTT. Residues: CASSLARNTIYF.

This clone was counted between two and nine times. V and J are TRBV6-1 and TRBJ1-6; D unclear. V lost 3 bases to trimming and J lost 0 bases, with 9 bases between them. The germline V gene has CDR1 MNHNS and CDR2 SASEGT. The CDR3 consists of 16 residues. In DNA form, the CDR3 reads TGTGCCAGCAGTGAGTCCCGGGGCTCCTATAATTCACCCCTCCACTTT. It encodes CASSESRGSYNSPLHF.

The J gene is TRBJ1-2, the V gene TRBV5-1; 9 bases are shared with TRBD1. J gave up 3 bases and V 3 bases, and 15 bases lay outside the gene matches. The length of the CDR3 is 18 residues. Germline CDR1 SGHRS, CDR2 YFSETQ. Here the CDR3 DNA reads TGCGCCAGCAGCTCATCCCGGGACAGGGCTCTGCCCCACTATGGCTACACCTTC. As protein: CASSSSRDRALPHYGYTF.

As concerns this clone: Within the sample, other DNA sequences also encode this same CDR3. This chain connects TRBV28 to TRBJ1-6; no definite D call. Germline CDR1 and CDR2: MDHEN and SYDVKM. V was pared by 8 bases and J by 0 bases, with 5 bases between. The CDR3 totals 13 residues. The CDR3 DNA sequence: TGTGCCAGCTTGAGCTCCTATAATTCACCCCTCCACTTT. This sequence encodes CASLSSYNSPLHF.

The gene calls are TRBV9 and TRBJ2-6, with D unclear. Germline V gene data show CDR1 as SGDLS and CDR2 as YYNGEE. The germline V and J ends were trimmed by 0 bases and 0 bases, with 7 bases remaining between them. The CDR3 contains 16 residues. CDR3 residues: CASSVVEDSGANVLTF. The CDR3 coding sequence is TGTGCCAGCAGCGTAGTAGAGGACTCTGGGGCCAACGTCCTGACTTTC.

V gene TRBV5-1 combines with J gene TRBJ1-6; D not certain. V was clipped by 1 base and J by 6 bases, with 5 bases between them. Germline assignment: CDR1 SGHRS and CDR2 YFSETQ. This CDR3 is built from 13 residues. The CDR3 spells CASSLNSNSPLHF. CDR3 bases: TGCGCCAGCAGCTTGAACAGTAATTCACCCCTCCACTTT.

The chain uses TRBV19 and TRBJ2-2, with D perhaps matching TRBD1 (5 bases). The V gene's germline CDR1 is LNHDA and CDR2 SQIVND (reference sequence). Trimming left V 3 bases short and J 6 bases short, with 11 bases between. This CDR3 contains 14 residues. In nucleotides, the CDR3 is TGTGCCAGTAGTATTGGCAGGGCGGCCGGGGAGCTGTTTTTT. It specifies CASSIGRAAGELFF.

V gene TRBV19 combines with J gene TRBJ1-2; D is perhaps TRBD1 (5 bases). V was shortened by 6 bases and J by 3 bases, with 11 bases between the two germline ends. The CDR3 is 13 residues long. Germline lookup yields CDR1 LNHDA and CDR2 SQIVND (reference sequence). CDR3 sequence: CASRPRGDYGYTF. As DNA, the CDR3 is TGTGCCAGTAGACCCCGGGGGGACTATGGCTACACCTTC.

The V and J genes are TRBV7-9 and TRBJ2-3; D remains unclear. Germline lookup yields CDR1 SEHNR and CDR2 FQNEAQ (reference sequence). Trimming took off 5 bases at V and 2 bases at J, with 11 bases between the two ends. This CDR3 contains 14 residues. DNA for the CDR3: TGTGCCAGCAGCCCAGGTTTTCCCACAGATACGCAGTATTTT. Translation gives CASSPGFPTDTQYF.

The rearrangement links TRBV18 to TRBJ1-5, with a tentative D call TRBD1 (6 bases). V gave up 4 bases and J gave up 7 bases, with 11 bases separating them. The CDR3 length is 13 residues. Germline V gives CDR1 KGHSH, CDR2 LQKENI. Written as DNA, the CDR3 is TGTGCCAGCTCACGGGGACAAGACCAGCCCCAGCATTTT. Amino acids: CASSRGQDQPQHF.

The V call is TRBV12-3 or TRBV12-4, the J call TRBJ1-1, with D maybe TRBD1 (6 bases). Trimming cost V 6 bases and J 4 bases, with 12 bases left between them. The CDR3 contains 13 residues. The CDR3 loop is CASRTPGVTEAFF. CDR3 sequence (DNA): TGTGCCAGCAGAACTCCAGGGGTCACTGAAGCTTTCTTT.